The rows below give T cell receptor beta chains drawn from one sample of a study of T cell changes during pregnancy in multiple sclerosis. The method was immunoSEQ multiplex PCR; TCRdb's version includes in-frame clones alone and lacks a portion of them. The data contain 60,000 to 75,000 clones, about 90% of them seen just once; the ten biggest clones take up about 1.5%. Sequences were derived from peripheral blood, sampled after pregnancy. These receptors were obtained from a female donor with multiple sclerosis, enrolled in a pregnancy study. Each CDR3 is given with its conserved first and last residue. A D gene is named only where the DNA matches it firmly. Only part of the rows carry a size: once, few, many, or a class if the clone is expanded.

abundance,j_gene,v_gene,d_gene,CDR3aa,CDR3nt
NA,TRBJ2-1,TRBV11-3,TRBD2,CASSLYSGRGDEQFF,TGTGCCAGCAGCTTGTATAGCGGGAGGGGCGATGAGCAGTTCTTC
once,TRBJ1-2,TRBV29-1,NA,CSVVSLNYGYTF,TGCAGCGTTGTTTCCCTGAACTATGGCTACACCTTC
NA,TRBJ2-2,TRBV2,TRBD1,CASSKTGGGTGELFF,TGTGCCAGCAGTAAAACAGGGGGAGGCACCGGGGAGCTGTTTTTT
NA,TRBJ2-7,TRBV18,TRBD1,CASSPNWDRLNEQYF,TGTGCCAGCTCACCCAACTGGGACAGGCTCAACGAGCAGTACTTC
NA,TRBJ1-5,TRBV6-1,NA,CASSDTGTYSNQPQHF,TGTGCCAGCAGTGACACAGGGACCTATAGCAATCAGCCCCAGCATTTT
NA,TRBJ2-7,TRBV5-1,NA,CASSFDFPYEQYF,TGCGCCAGCAGCTTTGACTTCCCCTACGAGCAGTACTTC
NA,TRBJ1-1,TRBV7-9,NA,CASSLGQDMNTEAFF,TGTGCCAGCAGCTTAGGGCAGGACATGAACACTGAAGCTTTCTTT
NA,TRBJ2-3,TRBV19,TRBD2,CASSNLGGGTDTQYF,TGTGCCAGTAGTAACCTCGGGGGGGGCACAGATACGCAGTATTTT
NA,TRBJ2-5,TRBV7-9,NA,CASSLSDSNPDAETQYF,TGTGCCAGCAGCTTATCCGACTCCAACCCAGACGCGGAGACCCAGTACTTC
NA,TRBJ2-6,TRBV7-2,NA,CASSFFGANVLTF,TGTGCCAGCAGCTTCTTTGGGGCCAACGTCCTGACTTTC
NA,TRBJ2-5,TRBV4-1,TRBD1,CASSGGTGEETQYF,TGCGCCAGCAGCGGGGGGACAGGGGAGGAGACCCAGTACTTC
NA,TRBJ2-2,TRBV27,TRBD1,CASSPGQGLLGELFF,TGTGCCAGCAGCCCGGGACAGGGGTTGCTCGGGGAGCTGTTTTTT
NA,TRBJ2-3,TRBV7-2,TRBD2,CASSWLAGGRPDTQYF,TGTGCCAGCAGCTGGCTAGCGGGAGGGCGGCCAGATACGCAGTATTTT
NA,TRBJ2-5,TRBV28,NA,CASSSVGAGQETQYF,TGTGCCAGCAGTTCGGTGGGAGCGGGTCAAGAGACCCAGTACTTC
NA,TRBJ1-5,TRBV19,NA,CASSIVDTSNQPQHF,TGTGCCAGTAGTATTGTGGACACTAGCAATCAGCCCCAGCATTTT
NA,TRBJ2-7,TRBV27,TRBD2,CASSYLAGVVHEQYF,TGTGCCAGCAGTTATCTAGCGGGAGTTGTTCACGAGCAGTACTTC
NA,TRBJ2-1,TRBV13,TRBD1,CASSFFPGQGRDEQFF,TGTGCCAGCAGCTTTTTTCCGGGACAGGGACGGGATGAGCAGTTCTTC
NA,TRBJ2-5,TRBV7-2,NA,CASSLGTEETQYF,TGTGCCAGCAGCTTGGGGACTGAAGAGACCCAGTACTTC
NA,TRBJ2-1,TRBV5-1,TRBD2,CASSFDGTSVYNEQFF,TGCGCCAGCAGCTTCGACGGGACTAGCGTCTACAATGAGCAGTTCTTC
NA,TRBJ2-1,TRBV6-1,NA,CASSELVQASNNEQFF,TGTGCCAGCAGTGAATTGGTACAGGCGTCAAACAATGAGCAGTTCTTC
once,TRBJ2-7,TRBV5-1,NA,CASSSIQGSDQYF,TGCGCCAGCAGCTCCATTCAGGGGAGCGATCAGTACTTC
NA,TRBJ2-5,TRBV18,TRBD1,CASSPRGQGTNQETQYF,TGTGCCAGCTCACCACGGGGACAGGGGACTAATCAAGAGACCCAGTACTTC
NA,TRBJ1-2,TRBV28,NA,CASSPPDTYGYTF,TGTGCCAGCAGTCCACCCGACACTTATGGCTACACCTTC
NA,TRBJ2-6,TRBV18,NA,CASSLTAGSSFSGANVLTF,TGTGCCAGCTCCCTAACCGCCGGGTCCTCCTTCTCTGGGGCCAACGTCCTGACTTTC
NA,TRBJ2-3,TRBV5-1,TRBD1,CASSPGTATDTQYF,TGCGCCAGCAGCCCTGGGACAGCGACAGATACGCAGTATTTT
once,TRBJ2-6,TRBV19,NA,CASSQSGGSGANVLTF,TGTGCCAGTAGCCAGTCCGGGGGATCTGGGGCCAACGTCCTGACTTTC
once,TRBJ2-7,TRBV28,TRBD2,CASSLSREANEQYF,TGTGCCAGCAGTTTGTCTCGGGAGGCCAACGAGCAGTACTTC
NA,TRBJ2-2,TRBV11-2,NA,CASSFGSWETNTGELFF,TGTGCCAGCAGCTTTGGTAGTTGGGAGACGAACACCGGGGAGCTGTTTTTT
NA,TRBJ2-3,TRBV19,TRBD2,CASSSYPGLAGNTDTQYF,TGTGCCAGTAGTTCATATCCGGGACTAGCGGGAAACACAGATACGCAGTATTTT
NA,TRBJ2-1,TRBV11-2,NA,CASSLDNLGAENSEQFF,TGTGCCAGCAGCTTAGATAATCTCGGAGCCGAAAATTCTGAGCAGTTCTTC
NA,TRBJ2-3,TRBV2,TRBD2,CASSEAWPTSGSGTDTQYF,TGTGCCAGCAGTGAAGCTTGGCCCACTAGCGGGAGTGGGACAGATACGCAGTATTTT
NA,TRBJ1-1,TRBV10-1,NA,CASRPSAGGSAFF,TGCGCCAGCAGGCCCTCGGCTGGAGGATCGGCTTTCTTT
NA,TRBJ1-2,TRBV6-6,TRBD1,CASSPNLQGPLYGYTF,TGTGCCAGCAGTCCGAACCTACAGGGGCCCCTCTATGGCTACACCTTC
NA,TRBJ2-3,TRBV7-7,NA,CASSLGQGPDTQYF,TGTGCTAGCAGCTTAGGGCAGGGGCCAGATACGCAGTATTTT
NA,TRBJ1-2,TRBV10-3,TRBD1,CATAMTGANYGYTF,TGTGCCACCGCTATGACAGGGGCAAACTATGGCTACACCTTC
NA,TRBJ1-5,TRBV5-1,NA,CASSLVAGGNQPQHF,TGCGCCAGCAGCTTGGTGGCAGGCGGCAATCAGCCCCAGCATTTT
once,TRBJ2-4,TRBV19,TRBD2,CASSEYSGSGAKNIQYF,TGTGCCAGTAGTGAATATAGCGGGAGCGGGGCCAAAAACATTCAGTACTTC
NA,TRBJ1-1,TRBV7-9,NA,CAAGGNTEAFF,TGTGCCGCCGGGGGGAACACTGAAGCTTTCTTT
NA,TRBJ2-3,TRBV5-4,NA,CASSSPIGAPGSTDTQYF,TGTGCCAGCAGCTCCCCTATAGGGGCCCCAGGTAGCACAGATACGCAGTATTTT
NA,TRBJ2-7,TRBV15,TRBD1,CATSRGGTGTEQYF,TGTGCCACCAGCAGAGGCGGGACAGGGACCGAGCAGTACTTC
NA,TRBJ1-1,TRBV7-8,NA,CASSSLWSGGAETEAFF,TGTGCCAGCAGCTCCCTCTGGAGTGGGGGCGCGGAGACTGAAGCTTTCTTT
once,TRBJ2-1,TRBV4-3,NA,CASSHARGTGEDEQFF,TGCGCCAGCAGCCACGCCCGGGGAACAGGGGAGGATGAGCAGTTCTTC
NA,TRBJ1-5,TRBV27,NA,CASSLSAKTYSNQPQHF,TGTGCCAGCAGTTTATCGGCGAAGACTTATAGCAATCAGCCCCAGCATTTT
NA,TRBJ2-7,TRBV7-2,TRBD1,CASSPSGTDSYEQYF,TGTGCCAGCAGCCCTTCCGGGACAGACTCCTACGAGCAGTACTTC
NA,TRBJ1-1,TRBV19,NA,CATRAAGNTEAFF,TGTGCCACCCGTGCGGCGGGGAACACTGAAGCTTTCTTT
NA,TRBJ1-1,TRBV7-2,NA,CASSLTPNTEAFF,TGTGCCAGCAGCTTAACACCGAACACTGAAGCTTTCTTT
once,TRBJ2-3,TRBV2,NA,CASGRGGSSTDTQYF,TGTGCCAGCGGGCGGGGCGGGTCTAGCACAGATACGCAGTATTTT
NA,TRBJ2-1,TRBV5-1,TRBD1,CASSSGQADNEQFF,TGCGCCAGCAGCTCGGGACAGGCCGACAATGAGCAGTTCTTC
once,TRBJ1-1,TRBV7-9,TRBD1,CASSLVAGTGIEAFF,TGTGCCAGCAGCTTAGTGGCCGGGACAGGGATTGAAGCTTTCTTT
NA,TRBJ1-1,TRBV27,NA,CASRLAGGGTEAFF,TGTGCCAGCAGGCTCGCCGGGGGGGGGACTGAAGCTTTCTTT
many,TRBJ1-2,TRBV11-2,TRBD1,CASSFGQGDGYTF,TGTGCCAGCAGCTTCGGACAGGGGGATGGCTACACCTTC
few,TRBJ2-7,TRBV7-3,TRBD1,CASSASGQGTHEQYF,TGTGCCAGCAGCGCGTCGGGACAGGGGACCCACGAGCAGTACTTC
NA,TRBJ2-1,TRBV7-2,TRBD2,CASSSHRLAGVEQFF,TGTGCCAGCAGCTCCCACCGACTAGCGGGAGTTGAGCAGTTCTTC
NA,TRBJ2-4,TRBV5-1,TRBD1,CASSATGADWNIQYF,TGCGCCAGCAGCGCAACAGGGGCCGACTGGAACATTCAGTACTTC
NA,TRBJ2-1,TRBV7-3,TRBD2,CASSPTGTSAEQFF,TGTGCCAGCAGCCCAACCGGGACTAGCGCTGAGCAGTTCTTC
NA,TRBJ2-3,TRBV9,NA,CASSVWGLGTDTQYF,TGTGCCAGCAGCGTCTGGGGGCTCGGCACAGATACGCAGTATTTT
NA,TRBJ2-1,TRBV10-2,NA,CASSVSLYNEQFF,TGCGCCAGCAGTGTGTCACTCTACAATGAGCAGTTCTTC
NA,TRBJ2-7,TRBV10-3,TRBD2,CAISESGGGYEQYF,TGTGCCATCAGTGAGTCTGGGGGGGGGTACGAGCAGTACTTC
NA,TRBJ1-1,TRBV5-1,NA,CASSLAGGFEAFF,TGCGCCAGCAGCTTGGCCGGGGGGTTTGAAGCTTTCTTT